This is a list of T cell receptor beta chains from one sample in a study of OX40 agonist ivuxolimab in advanced cancers. Only in-frame clones appear in the TCRdb table, and some are missing; sequencing was by immunoSEQ multiplex PCR. The data show approximately 69,000 clones, with 84% seen just once and roughly 7.9% held by the top ten. The material was CD4+ or CD8+ T cells sorted from blood, obtained in a trial of the OX40 agonist ivuxolimab. These receptor sequences come from an adult with an advanced solid tumor such as melanoma, head and neck, liver or kidney cancer. CDR3s leave out the opening cysteine and the closing phenylalanine or tryptophan. The D gene is left open where the match is weak.

d_call: -; v_call: TRBV4-1; j_call: TRBJ1-3; cdr3_aa: ASSLPSDTIY
d_call: -; v_call: TRBV30; j_call: TRBJ1-6; cdr3_aa: AWSSQAYNSPLH
d_call: TRBD2; v_call: TRBV7-2; j_call: TRBJ2-7; cdr3_aa: ASSLAGGTYEQY
d_call: -; v_call: TRBV28; j_call: TRBJ2-5; cdr3_aa: ASSLQPFQETQY
d_call: -; v_call: TRBV7-2; j_call: TRBJ2-5; cdr3_aa: ASSPQRAARETQY
d_call: -; v_call: TRBV9; j_call: TRBJ2-1; cdr3_aa: ASSVEGNSYNEQF
d_call: TRBD2; v_call: TRBV9; j_call: TRBJ2-3; cdr3_aa: ASSYSGRKSDTQY
d_call: -; v_call: TRBV5-4; j_call: TRBJ1-1; cdr3_aa: ASSVRVYGTEAF
d_call: -; v_call: TRBV4-2; j_call: TRBJ2-5; cdr3_aa: ASSQEGGPETQY
d_call: TRBD1; v_call: TRBV6-5; j_call: TRBJ1-2; cdr3_aa: ASSLTRQGRFYGYT
d_call: TRBD1; v_call: TRBV5-6; j_call: TRBJ2-3; cdr3_aa: ASSFQGAAGTQY
d_call: TRBD2; v_call: TRBV27; j_call: TRBJ2-3; cdr3_aa: ASSFLAGGMDTQY
d_call: -; v_call: TRBV29-1; j_call: TRBJ2-1; cdr3_aa: SVRVRTRLTGFHEQF
d_call: -; v_call: TRBV28; j_call: TRBJ1-1; cdr3_aa: ASKIIKNTEAF
d_call: -; v_call: TRBV5-1; j_call: TRBJ2-3; cdr3_aa: ASELAPYTDTQY
d_call: -; v_call: TRBV5-8; j_call: TRBJ1-5; cdr3_aa: ASSLQGYSNQPQH
d_call: TRBD1; v_call: TRBV6-6; j_call: TRBJ1-2; cdr3_aa: ASSGRDSYGYT
d_call: -; v_call: TRBV6-5; j_call: TRBJ2-1; cdr3_aa: ASSYSIGLASYEQF
d_call: TRBD1; v_call: TRBV9; j_call: TRBJ1-5; cdr3_aa: ASSVVTGVKPQH
d_call: TRBD2; v_call: TRBV5-1; j_call: TRBJ2-1; cdr3_aa: ASSLLSGRTYNEQF
d_call: TRBD1; v_call: TRBV19; j_call: TRBJ1-1; cdr3_aa: ASRNQGQGQEAF
d_call: TRBD1; v_call: TRBV5-6; j_call: TRBJ1-2; cdr3_aa: ASSWRGQYNYGYT
d_call: -; v_call: TRBV29-1; j_call: TRBJ1-2; cdr3_aa: SVEVSGGGGYT
d_call: -; v_call: TRBV5-5; j_call: TRBJ1-2; cdr3_aa: ASSLDLLRRYGYT
d_call: -; v_call: TRBV29-1; j_call: TRBJ1-4; cdr3_aa: SGETDNEKLF
d_call: -; v_call: TRBV28; j_call: TRBJ1-5; cdr3_aa: ASIPRDTSNQPQH
d_call: TRBD1; v_call: TRBV6-5; j_call: TRBJ1-4; cdr3_aa: ASSTGGAVPKLF
d_call: TRBD2; v_call: TRBV28; j_call: TRBJ2-3; cdr3_aa: AVPGGTDTQY
d_call: -; v_call: TRBV7-7; j_call: TRBJ1-1; cdr3_aa: ASSLSENTEAF
d_call: -; v_call: TRBV10-1; j_call: TRBJ2-7; cdr3_aa: ASSESRPEYSRLYEQY
d_call: -; v_call: TRBV20-1; j_call: TRBJ1-2; cdr3_aa: SAAPTGGYT
d_call: -; v_call: TRBV5-1; j_call: TRBJ1-1; cdr3_aa: ASSLSDWNTEAF
d_call: -; v_call: TRBV10-3; j_call: TRBJ2-6; cdr3_aa: AIGGEEALSSGANVLT
d_call: -; v_call: TRBV5-6; j_call: TRBJ2-6; cdr3_aa: ASSLWGAGANVLT
d_call: TRBD1; v_call: TRBV6-1; j_call: TRBJ2-5; cdr3_aa: ASRTGAGQETQY
d_call: TRBD1; v_call: TRBV7-6; j_call: TRBJ1-1; cdr3_aa: ASSPADRDDTEAF
d_call: TRBD1; v_call: TRBV2; j_call: TRBJ2-5; cdr3_aa: ASSEEQGAGETQY